This TCR beta chain came from a study of cytomegalovirus exposure and HLA in healthy donors. PCR was performed using 60 Vbeta and 13 Jbeta primers. TCRdb's table, derived via immunoSEQ multiplex PCR, lists solely in-frame clones and lacks some. This sample has about 160,000 clones, with 65% to 80% found just once. Germline CDR1 MNHEY, CDR2 SVGAGI. The V end lost 10 bases, the J end lost 3 bases, and 9 bases lay between the germline ends. The CDR3 is made up of 11 amino acids. This chain uses TRBV6-5 with TRBJ1-2, with a tentative D call TRBD1 (5 bases). The clonotype originates from a man aged 35-49 years in good health and CMV-seronegative. The material sequenced was PBMCs. The DNA for the CDR3 is TGTGCCACCACAGGCGACTATGGCTACACCTTC. It translates to CATTGDYGYTF.